The entry that follows covers one T cell receptor beta chain sequence. The entry originates in a study of blood T cell repertoires in COVID-19. Study context: Acute and convalescent COVID-19 samples came from the United States, Italy and Spain. Sources were T cells, B-cell-depleted T cells, or PBMCs; the material itself was cDNA or gDNA.

Germline loops: CDR1 SNHLY, CDR2 FYNNEI. The ends lost 8 bases at V and 6 bases at J; junction bases unmatched: 3. The CDR3 spans 13 residues. Original methodology: Estimates of nucleated cell counts were drawn from the amplification of reference gene primers. TCRdb's table, derived via immunoSEQ multiplex PCR, lists solely in-frame clones and lacks some. The V and J calls and clone size were taken over from that table, and D and trimming were inferred from the DNA. This table has about 210,000 clones, approximately 91% appearing once. The J gene is TRBJ1-5, the V gene TRBV2, with 11 bases lining up with TRBD1. The receptor was derived from a woman aged 40-49 years with acute or convalescent COVID-19. Sequencing was carried out using peripheral blood. Here the CDR3 DNA reads TGTGCCAGCGGGACAGGGGGAGGTCAGCCCCAGCATTTT. Translation gives CASGTGGGQPQHF.